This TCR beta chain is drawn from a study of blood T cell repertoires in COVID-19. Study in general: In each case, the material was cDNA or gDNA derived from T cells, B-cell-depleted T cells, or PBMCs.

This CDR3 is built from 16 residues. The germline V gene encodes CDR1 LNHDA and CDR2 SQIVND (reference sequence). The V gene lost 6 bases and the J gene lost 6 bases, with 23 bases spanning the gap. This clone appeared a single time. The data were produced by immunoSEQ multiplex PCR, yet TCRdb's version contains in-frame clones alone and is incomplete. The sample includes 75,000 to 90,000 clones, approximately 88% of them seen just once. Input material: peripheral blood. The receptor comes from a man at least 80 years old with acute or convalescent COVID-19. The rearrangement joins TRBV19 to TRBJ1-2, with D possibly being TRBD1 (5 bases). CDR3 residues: CASSERTLTASNGYTF. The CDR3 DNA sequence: TGTGCCAGTAGCGAAAGGACATTAACTGCCTCCAATGGCTACACCTTC.